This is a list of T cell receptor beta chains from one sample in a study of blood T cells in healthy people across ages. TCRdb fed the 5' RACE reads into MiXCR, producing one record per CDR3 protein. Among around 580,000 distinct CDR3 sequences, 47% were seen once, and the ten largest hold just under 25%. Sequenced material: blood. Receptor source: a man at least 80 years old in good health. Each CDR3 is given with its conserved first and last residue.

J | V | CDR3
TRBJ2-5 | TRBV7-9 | CASSLVGQNQETQYF
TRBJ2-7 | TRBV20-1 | CSASSSGRYEQYF
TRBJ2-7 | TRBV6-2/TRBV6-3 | CASRYGPYEQYF
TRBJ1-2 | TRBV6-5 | CASSDSEGRRGYTF
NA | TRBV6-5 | CASSDDRDSSEQYF
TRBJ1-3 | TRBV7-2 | CASSLAQGVISGNTIYF
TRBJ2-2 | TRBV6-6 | CASRQGLDVGELFF
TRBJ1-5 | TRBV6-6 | CARSYRSATMPQHF
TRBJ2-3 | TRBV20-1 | CSARVPSGSDTDTQYF
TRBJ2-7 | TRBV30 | CAWSRDSEFLTYEQYF
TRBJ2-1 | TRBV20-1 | CSARVRSAGEQFF
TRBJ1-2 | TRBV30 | CAWSVGHPGYTF
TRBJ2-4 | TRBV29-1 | CSVDTGEDIQYF
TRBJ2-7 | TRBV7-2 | CASSLGDPSNYEQYF
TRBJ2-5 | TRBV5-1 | CASMWTGGIQETQYF
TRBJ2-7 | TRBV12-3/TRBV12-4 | CASSLRSNGTSYEQYF
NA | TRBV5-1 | CASSPDGVSSYNEQYF
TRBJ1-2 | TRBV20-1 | CSAGTENYGYTF
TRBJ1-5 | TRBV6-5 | CASSPQGAGNQPQHF
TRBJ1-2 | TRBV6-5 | CASSYGTGGAEDGYTF
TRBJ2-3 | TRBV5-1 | CASSSGQGFSTDTQYF
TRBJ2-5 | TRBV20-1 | CSARERRVRETQYF
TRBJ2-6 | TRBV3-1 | CASSLSESGANVLTF
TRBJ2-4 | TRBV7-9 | CASSFELGGKGQYF
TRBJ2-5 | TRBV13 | CASSILTSGVSETQYF
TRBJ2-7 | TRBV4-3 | CASSQWDGEQYF
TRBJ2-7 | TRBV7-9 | CASSLVTSTPYEQYF
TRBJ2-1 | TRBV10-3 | CAISLDTQGSNEQFF
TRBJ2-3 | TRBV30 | CAWSADLVAGGITDTQYF
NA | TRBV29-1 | CSVAGGRSYNEQYF
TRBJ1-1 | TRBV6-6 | CASSIGGRTEAFF
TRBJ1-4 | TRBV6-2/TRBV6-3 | CASRGTSNEKLFF
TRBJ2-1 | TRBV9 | CASSVTGSYNEQFF
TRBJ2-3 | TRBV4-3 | CASSHPLGSTQYF
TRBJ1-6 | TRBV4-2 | CASSQETGLNNSPLHF
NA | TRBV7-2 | CASSLGGGPYYEQYF
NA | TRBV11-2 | CASSLTPVEQYF
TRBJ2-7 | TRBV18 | CASSPGTSVGQYF
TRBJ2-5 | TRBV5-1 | CASGLVGDQETQYF
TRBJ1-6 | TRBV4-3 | CASSQRGQESSYNSPLHF
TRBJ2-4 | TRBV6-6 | CASSYPGTGDNIQYF
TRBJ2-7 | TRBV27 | CASSPIGGASSYEQYF
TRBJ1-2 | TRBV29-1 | CSVLSGGYTF
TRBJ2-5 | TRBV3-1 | CASSHSRGQATQYF
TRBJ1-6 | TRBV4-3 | CASSQEGQGANNSPLHF
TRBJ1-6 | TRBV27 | CASSQLEYSPLHF
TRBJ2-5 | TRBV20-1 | CSARDLLAGETQYF
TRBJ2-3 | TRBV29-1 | CSVAEIATDTQYF
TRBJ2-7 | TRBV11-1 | CASSLQSAGSYEQYF
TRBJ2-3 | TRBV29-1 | CSVGQGPTDTQYF
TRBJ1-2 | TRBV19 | CASYDQRDRYGYTF
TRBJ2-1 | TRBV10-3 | CAISVASGGLDEQFF
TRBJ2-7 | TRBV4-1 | CASSQDPGGSYEQYF
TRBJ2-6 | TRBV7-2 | CASSPRTGTGANVLTF
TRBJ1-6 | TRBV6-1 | CASSRPTLKGGTYNSPLHF
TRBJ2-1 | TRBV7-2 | CASRFSGTSIHEQFF
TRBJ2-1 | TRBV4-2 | CASSPTSGSVYEQFF
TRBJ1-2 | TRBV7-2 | CASSSEAGCGYTF